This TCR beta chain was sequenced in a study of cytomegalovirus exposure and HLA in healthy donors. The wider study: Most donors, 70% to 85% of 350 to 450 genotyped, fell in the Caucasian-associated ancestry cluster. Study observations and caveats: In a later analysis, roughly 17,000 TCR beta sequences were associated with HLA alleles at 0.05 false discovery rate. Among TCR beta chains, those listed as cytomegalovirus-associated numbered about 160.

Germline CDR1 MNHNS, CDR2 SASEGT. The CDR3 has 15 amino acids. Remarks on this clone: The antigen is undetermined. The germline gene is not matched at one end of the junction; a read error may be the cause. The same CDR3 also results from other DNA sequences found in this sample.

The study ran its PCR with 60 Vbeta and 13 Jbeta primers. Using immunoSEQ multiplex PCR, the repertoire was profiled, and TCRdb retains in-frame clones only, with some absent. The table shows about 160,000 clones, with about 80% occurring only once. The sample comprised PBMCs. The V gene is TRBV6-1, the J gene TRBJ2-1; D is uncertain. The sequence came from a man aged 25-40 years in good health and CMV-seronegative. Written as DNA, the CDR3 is TGCGCCAGCAGTGAATATAGAGGTTCCTACAATGAGCAGTTCTTC. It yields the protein CASSEYRGSYNEQFF.